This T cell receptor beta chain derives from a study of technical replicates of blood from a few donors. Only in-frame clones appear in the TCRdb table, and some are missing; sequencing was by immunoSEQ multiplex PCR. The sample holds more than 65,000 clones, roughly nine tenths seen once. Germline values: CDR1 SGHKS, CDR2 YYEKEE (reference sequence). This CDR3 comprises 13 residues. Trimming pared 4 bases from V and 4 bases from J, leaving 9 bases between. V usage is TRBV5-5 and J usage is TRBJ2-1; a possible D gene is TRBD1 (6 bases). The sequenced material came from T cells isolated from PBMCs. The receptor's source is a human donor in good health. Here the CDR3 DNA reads TGTGCCAGCAGCGGGGGCCTTTACAATGAGCAGTTCTTC. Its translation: CASSGGLYNEQFF.